The rows below give T cell receptor beta chains drawn from one sample of a study of CD8 T cells in ankylosing spondylitis. TCRdb fed the 5' RACE reads into MiXCR, producing one record per CDR3 protein. Seen here are around 120,000 distinct CDR3 sequences, around 9.7% observed once, and the top ten hold approximately 3.6%. Sequenced: blood, either unsorted or a sorted T cell fraction (not recorded which). Receptors were obtained from a male donor with ankylosing spondylitis or in good health (not recorded which). Both conserved end residues are part of each CDR3. The order of the fields is clone size, D gene, V gene, J gene, CDR3 DNA, CDR3 protein. A D gene is named only where the DNA matches it firmly. Not every row has a clone size; where given, it reads once, few, many or a size class.

.,.,TRBV29-1,TRBJ2-7,TGCAGCGTTGGGTTTGGCAGGGACTCCTACGAGCAGTACTTC,CSVGFGRDSYEQYF
many,.,TRBV7-9,TRBJ2-3,TGTGCCAGCAGACCGCGCGGGCTGGACACAGATACGCAGTATTTT,CASRPRGLDTDTQYF
few,.,TRBV7-9,TRBJ1-2,TGTGCCAGCAGCTTGGAACAGACCTATGGCTACACCTTC,CASSLEQTYGYTF
.,TRBD2,TRBV20-1,TRBJ2-7,TGCAGTGCTGAAAGCGGGAGACGGTCCTACGAGCAGTACTTC,CSAESGRRSYEQYF
few,.,TRBV2,TRBJ2-5,TGTGCCAGCAGTGATCGCGTAAGGGGGGAGACCCAGTACTTC,CASSDRVRGETQYF
few,TRBD1,TRBV6-2/TRBV6-3,TRBJ2-3,TGTGCCAGCAGGCATTCCCCCCAGAGAAGAACAGGGGGGTTATCAGATACGCAGTATTTT,CASRHSPQRRTGGLSDTQYF
many,.,TRBV5-6,TRBJ2-1,TGTGCCAGCAGCGGGGACCTGAGCTCCTACAATGAGCAGTTCTTC,CASSGDLSSYNEQFF
many,.,TRBV15,TRBJ1-6,TGTGCCACCAGCAGAGATCTGAGCTCCTATAATTCACCCCTCCACTTT,CATSRDLSSYNSPLHF
.,.,TRBV6-2/TRBV6-3,TRBJ2-7,TGTGCCAGCACTAAAGATGGGGGCGAGCAGTACTTC,CASTKDGGEQYF
few,.,TRBV7-2,TRBJ2-7,TGTGCCAGCAGCTTACATGTGGGAGGGGGATACGAGCAGTACTTC,CASSLHVGGGYEQYF
many,TRBD2,TRBV20-1,TRBJ2-1,TGCAGTGCTATAGCGGGAGTTAGGTGGGGTGAGCAGTTCTTC,CSAIAGVRWGEQFF
many,.,TRBV6-1,TRBJ2-3,TGTGCCAGCAGAACCTACGAAGGCACAGATACGCAGTATTTT,CASRTYEGTDTQYF
few,.,TRBV21-1,TRBJ2-7,TGTGCCAGCAGCAAAGCGCTCCTGACTAGCATTCCCTACGAGCAGTACTTC,CASSKALLTSIPYEQYF
few,.,TRBV7-2,TRBJ1-2,TGTGCCAGCAGCTTAAAACAGGGTGGTAACTATGGCTACACCTTC,CASSLKQGGNYGYTF
.,TRBD2,TRBV5-1,TRBJ2-1,TGCGCCAGCAGCGGGTTGAATGGAGCGGGAGGGGGCAATGAGCAGTTCTTC,CASSGLNGAGGGNEQFF
.,.,TRBV30,TRBJ1-5,TGTGCCTGGAGCCGGGACTTCGGCAATCAGCCCCAGCATTTT,CAWSRDFGNQPQHF
many,.,TRBV20-1,TRBJ1-5,TGCAGTGCTGCTCAGGGTGTTCGCAATCAGCCCCAGCATTTT,CSAAQGVRNQPQHF
.,.,TRBV7-2,TRBJ1-4,TGTGCCAGCAGCCGGGCCCCAACTAATGAAAAACTGTTTTTT,CASSRAPTNEKLFF
.,.,TRBV7-2,TRBJ2-5,TGTGCCAGCAGCTTAGGTAGCGGGACAGCTAGACAAGAGACCCAGTACTTC,CASSLGSGTARQETQYF
many,.,TRBV29-1,TRBJ2-3,TGCAGCGTTGAAGATCTAACAGAAACAGATACGCAGTATTTT,CSVEDLTETDTQYF
.,.,TRBV5-1,TRBJ1-1,TGCGCCAGCAGCGAGGGGGGTCCTGAAGCTTTCTTT,CASSEGGPEAFF
.,.,TRBV20-1,TRBJ2-2,TGCAGTGCTAGTGTAGGTTGGCCCCCGAACACCGGGGAGCTGTTTTTT,CSASVGWPPNTGELFF
many,TRBD1,TRBV12-3/TRBV12-4,TRBJ2-7,TGTGCCAGCACCCGAAGCTGGGCGCGACAGGGGGCTTTTTACGAGCAGTACTTC,CASTRSWARQGAFYEQYF
.,TRBD1,TRBV20-1,TRBJ2-7,TGCAGTGCTCCCGAAGGGGACAGGGGGCGCTACGAGCAGTACTTC,CSAPEGDRGRYEQYF
many,.,TRBV7-6,TRBJ1-2,TGTGCCAGCAGCCTCGGAAATTGGAACTATGGCTACACCTTC,CASSLGNWNYGYTF
many,.,TRBV7-9,TRBJ2-7,TGTGCCAGCAGCATAAGGGACCGCCTGTACTTC,CASSIRDRLYF
many,.,TRBV19,TRBJ2-2,TGTGCCAGGCCGTCGGGCCACACCGGGGAGCTGTTTTTT,CARPSGHTGELFF
many,TRBD1,TRBV10-3,TRBJ1-5,TGTGCCATCAGTGACAGGGGGCGGGTCGCTCAGCCCCAGCATTTT,CAISDRGRVAQPQHF
.,.,TRBV5-1,TRBJ2-7,TGCGCCAGCAGCTTGGCCTGGGGGGTTCGGGACGAGCAGTACTTC,CASSLAWGVRDEQYF
few,TRBD2,TRBV20-1,TRBJ2-3,TGCAGTGCTTCGGCGGGACTAGAATTTACGCAGTATTTT,CSASAGLEFTQYF
.,TRBD2,TRBV24-1,TRBJ2-1,TGTGCCACCAGTGATTTCGGGACTAGCGGCTCCTACAATGAGCAGTTCTTC,CATSDFGTSGSYNEQFF
.,TRBD2,TRBV14,TRBJ2-7,TGTGCCAGCAGCCAACAACCCTATAGCGGGAGCTCCTACGAGCAGTACTTC,CASSQQPYSGSSYEQYF
many,TRBD1,TRBV28,TRBJ2-7,TGTGCCAGCAGTTTACCGGGACAGGGGTCCCACGAGCAGTACTTC,CASSLPGQGSHEQYF
many,.,TRBV9,TRBJ2-1,TGTGCCAGCAGCCCGCTGGTAGATGAGCAGTTCTTC,CASSPLVDEQFF
.,TRBD2,TRBV15,TRBJ2-3,TGTGCCACCAGCATAGCGGGAGGGTCAGATACGCAGTATTTT,CATSIAGGSDTQYF
many,.,TRBV29-1,TRBJ2-7,TGCAGCGTTGCAGAGTGGTCAGACGACGAGCAGTACTTC,CSVAEWSDDEQYF
many,.,TRBV20-1,TRBJ2-5,TGCAGTGCGGTCCAGTGGGGGTACCAAGAGACCCAGTACTTC,CSAVQWGYQETQYF
many,.,TRBV12-3/TRBV12-4,TRBJ2-1,TGTGCCAGCAGTCCCCGGACGGAAAATGAGCAGTTCTTC,CASSPRTENEQFF
many,.,TRBV5-1,TRBJ2-1,TGCGCCAGCAGCTCGGGGACGAGGGGCGCCCCGGGGTTCTTC,CASSSGTRGAPGFF
many,.,TRBV7-2,TRBJ1-2,TGTGCCAGCAGCTTAGGAGGGGTTGGTGGCTACACCTTC,CASSLGGVGGYTF
.,.,TRBV2,TRBJ1-5,TGTGCCAGCAGTGAATTTCAGCCCCAGCATTTT,CASSEFQPQHF
many,.,TRBV5-6,TRBJ2-1,TGTGCCAGCAGCTCGATTTACAATGAGCAGTTCTTC,CASSSIYNEQFF
.,.,TRBV5-1,TRBJ1-1,TGCGCCAGCAGCGGGGGACGGGGGATGAACACTGAAGCTTTCTTT,CASSGGRGMNTEAFF
many,TRBD1,TRBV29-1,TRBJ2-7,TGCAGCGCATGGAGAGGACAGGGGTTGGGGGAGCAGTACTTC,CSAWRGQGLGEQYF
.,TRBD1,TRBV5-1,TRBJ2-7,TGCGCCAGCAGCTCCGGGACAGGGGGATACGAGCAGTACTTC,CASSSGTGGYEQYF
few,.,TRBV20-1,TRBJ2-1,TGCAGTGCTAGAGTGGGTAGCGGAACACCCCGGGATGAGCAGTTCTTC,CSARVGSGTPRDEQFF
few,.,TRBV5-1,TRBJ1-1,TGCGCCAGCAGCCTTACAGCGAACACTGAAGCTTTCTTT,CASSLTANTEAFF
.,TRBD2,TRBV12-3/TRBV12-4,TRBJ2-5,TGTACCAGCTGTTTAGCGCTTTATAGTAGCGGGAGAGTCGGGGAGACCCAGTACTTC,CTSCLALYSSGRVGETQYF
few,.,TRBV6-5,TRBJ2-1,TGTGCCAGCAGTTACACACGGAAGGGTGAGCAGTTCTTC,CASSYTRKGEQFF
many,.,TRBV29-1,TRBJ2-5,TGCAGCGTTGCGCCAGGGCTAGGCGAGACCCAGTACTTC,CSVAPGLGETQYF
few,TRBD2,TRBV5-1,TRBJ2-7,TGCGCCAGCAGCTTGGCCCCGACTAGCGTAACCTACGAGCAGTACTTC,CASSLAPTSVTYEQYF
many,.,TRBV7-2,TRBJ2-7,TGTGCCAGCAGCATGGGGACTCAGCAGTACTTC,CASSMGTQQYF
many,TRBD2,TRBV20-1,TRBJ2-1,TGCAGTGCAGCCAGCAGCGGGAGGGCCTATTACGGTGAGCAGTTCTTC,CSAASSGRAYYGEQFF